This entry describes one T cell receptor (beta chain). The antigen remains undetermined. This sample is part of a study of cytomegalovirus exposure and HLA in healthy donors. As for the study in general: HLA-typed donors contributed approximately 92 million unique TCRs, which were held in an early data release. There were some 400 genotyped donors. Of these, roughly 80% fell in the genetic ancestry cluster associated with self-reported Caucasian donors. Study-wide findings and caveats: One variant, a missense change in DCLRE1C, was linked in a later analysis to TCR beta V- and J-gene trimming.

Donors were nominally healthy when sampled, though unrecorded immune exposures were likely. CDR1 and CDR2 from the germline V gene are MNHNY and SVGAGI (reference sequence). The CDR3 covers 12 residues. Trimming left V 6 bases short and J 4 bases short, with 8 bases between. The study ran its PCR with 60 Vbeta and 13 Jbeta primers. The protocol was immunoSEQ multiplex PCR, while the TCRdb copy is restricted to in-frame clones and leaves out a portion. The table lists around 120,000 clones, around 72% of them singletons, with approximately 2.6% in the top ten. This clonotype was obtained from a human donor in good health. Input material: PBMCs. The J gene is TRBJ2-3, the V gene TRBV6-6, with D tentatively TRBD2 (6 bases). The CDR3 nucleotides are TGTGCCAGCAGCGGAGGGGCAGATACGCAGTATTTT. Its translation: CASSGGADTQYF.